The entry below gives a single T cell receptor (beta chain) sequence along with its context. This sample is part of a study of cytomegalovirus exposure and HLA in healthy donors. Researchers ran the PCR with 60 Vbeta and 13 Jbeta primers. Repertoires were generated with immunoSEQ multiplex PCR, while TCRdb's copy carries only in-frame clones and drops some. Among 100,000 or so clones listed, 73% were seen once. The CDR3 runs 15 residues. The trim removed 0 bases at V and 4 bases at J, leaving 5 bases unmatched. The germline CDR1 and CDR2 sequences are SGHRS and YFSETQ. The gene calls are TRBV5-1 and TRBJ2-5, with 8 bases matching TRBD1. Sequenced input: PBMCs. This clonotype originated in a man aged 35 to 55 in good health and CMV-seronegative. The CDR3: CASSLGGQGAETQYF. The CDR3 nucleotides are TGCGCCAGCAGCTTGGGGGGGCAGGGGGCAGAGACCCAGTACTTC.